Presented here are 17 T cell receptor beta chains from one specimen sequenced in a study of CD8+CD57+ T cells in acquired aplastic anemia. Patients included in sequencing had previously demonstrated CD8+CD57+ cell expansion by flow cytometry. Genomic DNA was employed as the template in profiling TCR beta VDJ and CDR3. TCRdb re-called the reads through MiXCR, storing one row per CDR3 protein. The data show over 150,000 distinct CDR3 sequences, roughly 65% seen once. The material sequenced was sorted CD4+, CD8+, or CD8+CD57+ T cells (not recorded which) from PBMCs. The receptors originated from a human donor with aplastic anemia.

Worth noting for this clonotype: A much larger clone lies one base from this, so it may be a read error. The chain carries TRBV6-1 and TRBJ1-5, with 7 bases lining up with TRBD1. This CDR3 has 14 residues. Germline V CDR1 and CDR2: MNHNS, SASEGT. CDR3: CASSDYRGGQPRHF. The CDR3, as DNA: TGTGCCAGCAGTGATTACAGGGGAGGTCAGCCCCGGCATTTT.

A few counts support this clonotype. The rearrangement joins TRBV24-1 to TRBJ2-3; TRBD1 matches 7 bases. Losses at the gene ends were 3 bases for V and 6 bases for J; bases not matched to a gene: 5. Germline lookup yields CDR1 KGHDR and CDR2 SFDVKD. The CDR3 length is 14 residues. This CDR3 is CATSDVDRADTQYF. The DNA of the CDR3 is TGTGCCACCAGTGATGTTGACAGGGCCGATACGCAGTATTTT.

This clonotype was detected ten times or more. The gene calls are TRBV7-9 and TRBJ2-2; D is perhaps TRBD1 (6 bases). Germline values: CDR1 SEHNR, CDR2 FQNEAQ (reference sequence). Trimming pared 4 bases from V and 6 bases from J, leaving 21 bases between. This CDR3 has 17 amino acids. CDR3 loop: CASSSSARGPSAGELFF. CDR3 DNA: TGTGCCAGCAGCTCTTCCGCCAGGGGCCCCAGCGCCGGGGAGCTGTTTTTT. The variable domain in full, with the rest retrieved from reference TRBV7-9 and TRBJ2-2, is DTGVSQNPRHKITKRGQNVTFRCDPISEHNRLYWYRQTLGQGPEFLTYFQNEAQLEKSRLLSDRFSAERPKGSFSTLEIQRTEQGDSAMYLCASSSSARGPSAGELFFGEGSRLTVL.

This clonotype was recorded a few times. The rearrangement links TRBV5-1 to TRBJ1-1; weak D call: TRBD1 (5 bases). The length of the CDR3 is 15 residues. Germline V gives CDR1 SGHRS, CDR2 YFSETQ. Trimming removed 0 bases at V and 6 bases at J, with 15 bases between. This CDR3 is CASSLEGTGGSEAFF. In DNA form, the CDR3 reads TGCGCCAGCAGCTTGGAAGGGACCGGGGGATCTGAAGCTTTCTTT.

This sequence joins TRBV25-1 and TRBJ2-2; D might be TRBD2 (5 bases). The V gene's germline CDR1 is MGHDK and CDR2 SYGVNS. The V end lost 6 bases, the J end lost 7 bases, and 12 bases lay between the germline ends. The CDR3 runs 13 residues. CDR3 amino acids: CASSWTRGGELFF. The CDR3 nucleotides read TGTGCCAGCAGCTGGACCCGGGGCGGGGAGCTGTTTTTT.

This chain joins TRBV7-9 and TRBJ1-2; TRBD1 matches 8 bases. The germline gives CDR1 SEHNR, CDR2 FQNEAQ (reference sequence). The CDR3 has 15 amino acids. V lost 0 bases and J lost 2; bases outside the gene matches: 2. The CDR3 here is CASSLAGQGNYGYTF. The CDR3 coding sequence is TGTGCCAGCAGCTTAGCAGGACAGGGCAACTATGGCTACACCTTC. Using reference TRBV7-9 and TRBJ1-2 for the parts outside the CDR3, the full variable domain is DTGVSQNPRHKITKRGQNVTFRCDPISEHNRLYWYRQTLGQGPEFLTYFQNEAQLEKSRLLSDRFSAERPKGSFSTLEIQRTEQGDSAMYLCASSLAGQGNYGYTFGSGTRLTVV.

This clonotype showed up just once. The chain has TRBV5-4 and TRBJ2-1, with 12 bases lining up with TRBD1. The CDR3 length is 16 residues. The V and J ends lost 4 bases and 6 bases, in that order; junction bases with no gene match: 8. Germline CDR1 and CDR2: SGHNT and YYREEE (reference sequence). Here the CDR3 DNA reads TGTGCCAGCAGCACAGGGACAGGGGGCCCTACCAATGAGCAGTTCTTC. Translated: CASSTGTGGPTNEQFF.

This clonotype occurred many times. The genes are TRBV7-6 and TRBJ2-1; no clear D gene. CDR1 and CDR2 (germline): SGHVS, FNYEAQ. This CDR3 has 15 residues. Trimming took 1 base from V and 7 from J, leaving 14 bases between them. This CDR3 reads CASSLDFSPGNEQFF. CDR3 DNA sequence: TGTGCCAGCAGCTTAGACTTCTCCCCTGGAAATGAGCAGTTCTTC.

The chain couples TRBV29-1 to TRBJ1-1; D remains unclear. CDR1 SQVTM and CDR2 ANQGSEA come from the germline V gene. Trimming stripped 0 bases from V and 0 bases from J, with 14 bases between. The CDR3 spans 16 residues. The CDR3 sequence is CSVEDLPWQMNTEAFF. The CDR3 bases are TGCAGCGTTGAAGATCTTCCATGGCAGATGAACACTGAAGCTTTCTTT. Looking up the rest from reference TRBV29-1 and TRBJ1-1 gives the full variable domain: SAVISQKPSRDICQRGTSLTIQCQVDSQVTMMFWYRQQPGQSLTLIATANQGSEATYESGFVIDKFPISRPNLTFSTLTVSNMSPEDSSIYLCSVEDLPWQMNTEAFFGQGTRLTVV.

The chain combines TRBV20-1 with TRBJ2-7; 7 nucleotides align to TRBD1. The CDR3 totals 13 residues. The junction had 12 bases not matched to a gene; V was cut back by 6 bases and J by 7 bases. Per germline, CDR1 DFQATT and CDR2 SNEGSKA (reference sequence). In DNA form, the CDR3 reads TGCAGTGCCCGAGAAACGGTCAGGGGGGAGCAGTACTTC. Its translation: CSARETVRGEQYF.

V and J are TRBV7-9 and TRBJ2-3; D unclear. V lost 2 bases and J 3 bases, leaving 15 bases between the germline ends. The CDR3 covers 16 residues. Germline V gene lookup returns CDR1 SEHNR and CDR2 FQNEAQ (reference sequence). CDR3 coding DNA: TGTGCCAGCAGCTTAAATGCTCGTTTCGGGACAGATACGCAGTATTTT. Its translation: CASSLNARFGTDTQYF.

This clonotype was recorded only once. Mismatch with germline at one junction end may stem from a read error. CDR3 in amino acids: CASRIAGDTQYF. CDR3 nucleotides: TGTGCCAGTAGGATAGCAGGAGATACGCAGTATTTT. This chain joins TRBV19 and TRBJ2-3, with D uncertain. Germline V CDR1 and CDR2: LNHDA, SQIVND (reference sequence). The CDR3 sequence is 12 residues long.

This clonotype was seen ten or more times. V gene TRBV27 combines with J gene TRBJ2-7; the D gene is possibly TRBD2 (5 bases). The CDR3 sequence is 14 residues long. Trimming stripped 3 bases from V and 3 bases from J, with 12 bases between. Looked up from germline, CDR1 is MNHEY and CDR2 is SMNVEV (reference sequence). In nucleotides, the CDR3 is TGTGCCAGCAGTTTCGGCGAGGGCAACTACGAGCAGTACTTC. Amino acid sequence: CASSFGEGNYEQYF.

The chain has TRBV7-8 and TRBJ1-2; no reliable D call. The CDR3 contains 14 residues. Germline loops: CDR1 SGHVS, CDR2 FQNEAQ. V was shortened by 5 bases and J by 2 bases, with 12 bases between the two germline ends. The CDR3 bases are TGTGCCAGCAGCAGGTCTAACACCAACTATGGCTACACCTTC. It yields the protein CASSRSNTNYGYTF.

Details on this clonotype: One end of the junction varies from germline; a read error may be responsible. The rearrangement joins TRBV3-1 to TRBJ1-3, with D possibly TRBD1 on 5 matching bases. This CDR3 has 18 residues. Germline V gives CDR1 LGHDT, CDR2 YNNKEL (reference sequence). CDR3 bases: TGTGCCCGCAGCCAAGAGATGGGCAGGGCCATCTCTGGAAACACCATATATTTT. Residues: CARSQEMGRAISGNTIYF.

The rearrangement joins TRBV12-3 or TRBV12-4 to TRBJ2-3; D possibly corresponds to TRBD1 (5 bases). V was trimmed by 3 bases and J by 7 bases, leaving 14 bases between them. The length of the CDR3 is 14 residues. CDR3 bases: TGTGCCAGCAGTTTTGGACGAAGACAGAATACGCAGTATTTT. Amino acid sequence: CASSFGRRQNTQYF.

V is TRBV2 and J is TRBJ1-1, with 8 positions matching TRBD1. The CDR3 runs 14 residues. V trimming: 6 bases; J trimming: 4 bases; junction bases outside the gene matches: 7. The germline V gene encodes CDR1 SNHLY and CDR2 FYNNEI. CDR3 loop: CASRRGQDVTEAFF. CDR3 nucleotides: TGTGCCAGCAGGAGGGGACAGGATGTCACTGAAGCTTTCTTT.